A selection of T cell receptor beta chains follows, all from one sample in a study of molecular identifiers for immune sequencing clone quantification. TCRdb reprocessed the PCR reads with MiXCR, giving one entry per CDR3 protein. The data show nearly 650,000 distinct CDR3 sequences, with about 25% seen just once and around 0.78% held by the top ten. The sample was naive CD8+ T cells from blood, with Jurkat cell RNA spiked in. Receptors originate from a human donor in good health. Some libraries in this study had Jurkat cell RNA spiked in. Each CDR3 is given with its conserved first and last residue. The D gene is left open where the match is weak. The size entry is marked missing in some rows and otherwise reads once, few, many or a size class.

TRBJ2-7,NA,TRBV12-3/TRBV12-4,few,TGTGCCAGCAGTTTAGCGACCCCCTACGAGCAGTACTTC,CASSLATPYEQYF
TRBJ2-3,TRBD2,TRBV29-1,many,TGCAGCGTTGAAACGACTAGCGGGAGTTCAGATACGCAGTATTTT,CSVETTSGSSDTQYF
TRBJ2-1,NA,TRBV13,many,TGTGCCAGCAGCAGAGGATGGCCCGGCTCGTTCTTC,CASSRGWPGSFF
TRBJ1-6,NA,TRBV20-1,few,TGCAGTGCTAGCGGGGGGGCACTCTATAATTCACCCCTCCACTTT,CSASGGALYNSPLHF
TRBJ2-5,NA,TRBV2,few,TGTGCCACCCGAGAGGGTTCGGGGGAGACCCAGTACTTC,CATREGSGETQYF
TRBJ2-3,TRBD2,TRBV4-3,many,TGCGCCAGCAGCCAAGTCAGGACTAGCGGAGGCACAGATACGCAGTATTTT,CASSQVRTSGGTDTQYF
TRBJ1-2,NA,TRBV6-5,NA,TGTGCCAGCAGTTACGACCCAGGACATCCCGACCCCGGGTCCCCTGGCTACACCTTC,CASSYDPGHPDPGSPGYTF
TRBJ2-1,NA,TRBV15,few,TGTGCCGCCAACGCGTACAATGAGCAGTTCTTC,CAANAYNEQFF
TRBJ2-3,TRBD1,TRBV13,many,TGTGCCAGCAGCTTCGGGACAGCTGTACCAGATACGCAGTATTTT,CASSFGTAVPDTQYF
TRBJ1-1,NA,TRBV4-3,few,TGCGCCAGCAGCCAAGATAGGTCCAGAAACACTGAAGCTTTCTTT,CASSQDRSRNTEAFF
TRBJ1-4,TRBD1,TRBV19,few,TGTGCCAGTAGTACAGGGGGAGCGCGAACTAATGAAAAACTGTTTTTT,CASSTGGARTNEKLFF
TRBJ2-1,TRBD2,TRBV5-4,few,TGTGCCAGCAGCTTGAACTCCGGGACTAGCGTTCCTGAGCAGTTCTTC,CASSLNSGTSVPEQFF
TRBJ1-3,NA,TRBV9,NA,TGTGCCAGCAGCGGACAGGTACTCTCTGGAAACACCATATATTTT,CASSGQVLSGNTIYF
TRBJ2-7,TRBD2,TRBV7-2,few,TGTGCCAGCAGCGTAACCGGGACTAGCGACTCCTACGAGCAGTACTTC,CASSVTGTSDSYEQYF
TRBJ2-7,NA,TRBV7-6,NA,TGTGCCAGCAGCTTAGATCGGTGGGCGCGGCACGAGCAGTACTTC,CASSLDRWARHEQYF
TRBJ2-7,NA,TRBV5-6,many,TGTGCCAGCAGCTCAGGGGTAGGCTCCTACGAGCAGTACTTC,CASSSGVGSYEQYF
TRBJ2-4,NA,TRBV19,many,TGTGCCAGTAGTATCGGGGGCGGCAAAAACATTCAGTACTTC,CASSIGGGKNIQYF
TRBJ2-1,NA,TRBV19,few,TGTGCCAGTAGTGTCCAAGGAGGCGCCGCCCCATACAATGAGCAGTTCTTC,CASSVQGGAAPYNEQFF
TRBJ2-1,TRBD1,TRBV6-5,few,TGTGCCAGCAGTAGCGGACAGGGACCCCACAATGAGCAGTTCTTC,CASSSGQGPHNEQFF
TRBJ2-5,NA,TRBV19,few,TGTGCCAGTACCCCGGACAGTAACCAAGAGACCCAGTACTTC,CASTPDSNQETQYF
TRBJ2-1,NA,TRBV20-1,NA,TGCAGTGCTAGGATAGCGAATTGCAATGAGCAGTTCTTC,CSARIANCNEQFF
TRBJ2-7,NA,TRBV7-9,NA,TGTGCCAGCAGCGCAGGGACACAGCCCTACGAGCAGTACTTC,CASSAGTQPYEQYF
TRBJ2-7,TRBD1,TRBV7-6,few,TGTGCCAGCAGCTGGGGGACAGGTAGAAGCTCCTACGAGCAGTACTTC,CASSWGTGRSSYEQYF
TRBJ1-5,TRBD1,TRBV5-6,few,TGTGCCAGCAGCTCCTGGGGGGGGACAGTCTTCAATCAGCCCCAGCATTTT,CASSSWGGTVFNQPQHF
TRBJ2-7,NA,TRBV7-9,NA,TGTGCCAGCAGCTCCGGGACTGGCCTCTACGAGCAGTACTTC,CASSSGTGLYEQYF
TRBJ2-7,TRBD2,TRBV25-1,many,TGTGCCAGCAGTGACACCCTTGGGCGGGAGGCCGGCGAGCAGTACTTC,CASSDTLGREAGEQYF
TRBJ1-5,TRBD1,TRBV11-2,NA,TGTGCCAGCAGCCCCGGTGGACAGGGCAATCAGCCCCAGCATTTT,CASSPGGQGNQPQHF
TRBJ2-7,TRBD2,TRBV7-8,few,TGTGCCAGCAGCCCTCTTACTAGCGGGGTAGTCTACGAGCAGTACTTC,CASSPLTSGVVYEQYF
TRBJ2-3,NA,TRBV19,few,TGTGCCAGTAGTATCAAGGGGGGGGCAGGCCTGACTCACACAGATACGCAGTATTTT,CASSIKGGAGLTHTDTQYF
TRBJ1-4,NA,TRBV5-1,few,TGCGCCAGCAGGATATCAGTGAATGAAAAACTGTTTTTT,CASRISVNEKLFF
TRBJ1-4,NA,TRBV5-3,few,TGTGCCAGCAGCTTGGCATTGTTGGGACCCACTACCCCTAATGAAAAACTGTTTTTT,CASSLALLGPTTPNEKLFF
TRBJ2-7,NA,TRBV5-4,many,TGTGCCAGCAGCTTCGGGGCCCACTACGAGCAGTACTTC,CASSFGAHYEQYF
TRBJ1-4,NA,TRBV7-9,NA,TGTGCCAGCAGCTTTGTAGGTACTAATGAAAAACTGTTTTTT,CASSFVGTNEKLFF
TRBJ2-6,NA,TRBV6-2/TRBV6-3,many,TGTGCCAGCACCCTATTCCCTGGGGCCAACGTCCTGACTTTC,CASTLFPGANVLTF
TRBJ1-1,NA,TRBV6-5,many,TGTGCCAGCAGTCTAAACCTTCCGCCCGGGCCCAACACTGAAGCTTTCTTT,CASSLNLPPGPNTEAFF
TRBJ1-2,NA,TRBV12-3/TRBV12-4,NA,TGTGCCAGCAGTTTAGGGCAGACCTATGGCTACACCTTC,CASSLGQTYGYTF
TRBJ2-3,NA,TRBV7-9,once,TGTGCCAGCAGCTTAAGGGCCGCCGGCCCCACAGATACGCAGTATTTT,CASSLRAAGPTDTQYF
TRBJ2-7,TRBD2,TRBV20-1,many,TGCAGTGCTAGGACTCTAGCGGGGGAATCCTACGAGCAGTACTTC,CSARTLAGESYEQYF
TRBJ1-5,TRBD1,TRBV20-1,many,TGCAGTGCTGGACAGGGTGATCAGCCCCAGCATTTT,CSAGQGDQPQHF
TRBJ1-2,TRBD1,TRBV27,few,TGTGCCAGCAGTCCAGACAGGGGAGATGGATGGGGCTACACCTTC,CASSPDRGDGWGYTF
TRBJ1-4,TRBD1,TRBV4-3,many,TGCGCCAGCAGCCAGGAGACAGGGGTTACTAATGAAAAACTGTTTTTT,CASSQETGVTNEKLFF
TRBJ2-3,TRBD2,TRBV15,few,TGTGCCACCAGCGGGATTTTAGCGGGAACAGATACGCAGTATTTT,CATSGILAGTDTQYF